This TCR beta chain was identified during a study of blood T cell repertoires in COVID-19. Overall study context: The samples span acute and convalescent COVID-19 from the United States, Italy and Spain.

Profiled with immunoSEQ multiplex PCR; TCRdb holds only in-frame clones, not every one. The sample includes nearly 250,000 clones, approximately 85% seen only once; the top ten take 9.1%. In assigning cohorts, the study relied on participant-reported clinical history. The CDR3 has 13 residues. V was cut by 2 bases and J by 4 bases, with 11 bases left in between. Germline V lookup: CDR1 SQVTM, CDR2 ANQGSEA. This TCR was sampled from a woman aged 50 to 65 with acute COVID-19. The genes are TRBV29-1 and TRBJ2-5, with TRBD2 as a possible D gene (5 bases). Sequencing was carried out using PBMCs or T cells enriched from blood (not recorded which). CDR3: CSVELGGSETQYF. The CDR3 region has the DNA TGCAGCGTTGAACTAGGAGGTTCAGAGACCCAGTACTTC.